This entry concerns a single T cell receptor beta chain. The target antigen is unknown. Between the trimmed V and J ends, which lost 2 bases and 4 bases, there was a span of 8 bases. CDR3 size: 13 residues. From germline, CDR1 is MDHEN and CDR2 SYDVKM. This sample was included in a study of regulatory and conventional T cells in RAG deficiency. Study results and limitations: Compared with controls, unique Treg TCR beta sequences dropped about 100-fold in Omenn syndrome and CID/AS. Patient subsets had shorter CDR3s; Omenn Treg-Tconv overlap exceeded 85%.

Only in-frame clones appear in the TCRdb table, and some are missing; sequencing was by immunoSEQ multiplex PCR. The profile shows about 50,000 clones, more than 80% of them singletons. The sorted conventional CD4+ T cells were CD25-low and CD127-high, with genomic DNA sequenced. These sequences were also reported in another study, on regulatory T cells. That work states: Amplification used 52 TRBV primers and 13 TRBJ primers.

The chain joins TRBV28 to TRBJ2-5; the D is unclear. Sequenced material: CD4+ effector T cells sorted from blood. This TCR derives from a human donor in good health. DNA for the CDR3: TGTGCCAGCAGTTTACCCCGGCGAGAGACCCAGTACTTC. Encoded protein: CASSLPRRETQYF.